The 24 T cell receptor beta chains listed next were all sequenced from one sample in a study of cytomegalovirus exposure and HLA in healthy donors. PCR amplification relied on 60 Vbeta primers (plus 13 Jbeta primers). The data were produced by immunoSEQ multiplex PCR, yet TCRdb's version contains in-frame clones alone and is incomplete. The sample carries roughly 150,000 clones, approximately 79% recorded once. Sequenced material: PBMCs. The receptors shown here come from a male donor in good health and CMV-seronegative.

Only one count was recorded for this clone. The chain uses TRBV11-2 and TRBJ1-2, with D tentatively TRBD1 (6 bases). V lost 5 bases, J lost 3 bases, and 13 bases lay in between. Germline values: CDR1 SGHAT, CDR2 FQNNGV. The CDR3 sequence is 14 residues long. For the CDR3, the DNA is TGTGCCAGCAGCGCGACTACAGGGCACTATGGCTACACCTTC. Its translation is CASSATTGHYGYTF.

Of note for this clone: This CDR3 is also generated by other DNA sequences in the sample. The genes are TRBV11-2 and TRBJ1-3; D gene ambiguous. This CDR3 is 13 amino acids long. V dropped 1 base and J dropped 4 bases, with 5 bases sitting between them. Germline-derived CDR1 and CDR2 are SGHAT and FQNNGV. The CDR3 sequence: CASSLGPGNTIYF. Here the CDR3 DNA reads TGTGCCAGCAGCTTAGGTCCGGGAAACACCATATATTTT.

The chain uses TRBV5-6 and TRBJ2-3; D unclear. This CDR3 is 13 amino acids long. V lost 0 bases and J lost 4, with 6 bases in between. Germline V gene sequence: CDR1 SGHDT, CDR2 YYEEEE. The CDR3 nucleotides are TGTGCCAGCAGCTTGGCCGGGTCAGATACGCAGTATTTT. As protein: CASSLAGSDTQYF.

V and J are TRBV5-1 and TRBJ2-1; D is possibly TRBD2 (6 bases). Germline CDR1 SGHRS, CDR2 YFSETQ. Trimming left V 3 bases short and J 3 bases short, with 10 bases between. The CDR3 contains 14 residues. The CDR3 nucleotides are TGCGCCAGCAGCTCGACGGGGGACTACAATGAGCAGTTCTTC. It yields the protein CASSSTGDYNEQFF.

The chain recombines TRBV7-2 with TRBJ1-2, with D uncertain. V was cut by 4 bases and J by 8 bases, with 17 bases left in between. The germline V gene encodes CDR1 SGHTA and CDR2 FQGNSA. The CDR3 length is 14 residues. CDR3 in amino acids: CASSYEPTPTGYTF. Written as DNA, the CDR3 is TGTGCCAGCAGCTATGAACCTACTCCAACCGGCTACACCTTC.

The V and J genes are TRBV5-1 and TRBJ1-4; D not resolved. V was cut by 4 bases and J by 8 bases, with 12 bases left in between. The CDR3 runs 13 residues. CDR1 is SGHRS, CDR2 YFSETQ, per germline. Here the CDR3 reads CASSSIAEEKLFF. DNA of the CDR3: TGCGCCAGCAGCAGCATCGCGGAGGAAAAACTGTTTTTT.

The chain has TRBV18 and TRBJ2-6, with D maybe TRBD1 (6 bases). The CDR3 is 18 residues long. Germline CDR1 KGHSH, CDR2 LQKENI. Trimming removed 6 bases from V and 0 bases from J, with 18 bases in between. The DNA of the CDR3 is TGTGCCAGCTCCCTCGGGGCAGGGGTACGCTCTGGGGCCAACGTCCTGACTTTC. Residues: CASSLGAGVRSGANVLTF.

CDR3 coding DNA: TGTGCCAGCAGCACAGGGGCAGGGACAACCTATAATTCACCCCTCCACTTT. Amino acids: CASSTGAGTTYNSPLHF. The chain is built from TRBV7-9 and TRBJ1-6; 7 nucleotides line up with TRBD1. This CDR3 contains 17 residues. Germline V CDR1 and CDR2: SEHNR, FQNEAQ (reference sequence). With V trimmed by 5 bases and J by 2 bases, 9 bases remained unmatched.

The chain carries TRBV28 and TRBJ1-5; 7 nucleotides line up with TRBD1. Germline assignment: CDR1 MDHEN and CDR2 SYDVKM. V shed 2 bases and J 5 bases; nucleotides not matched to a gene: 12. This CDR3 is 17 amino acids long. The DNA for the CDR3 is TGTGCCAGCAGTTTAAGTGTGGACAGGCGAGCTTATCAGCCCCAGCATTTT. Its protein is CASSLSVDRRAYQPQHF.

The chain joins TRBV10-3 to TRBJ2-5; 11 nucleotides align to TRBD1. In germline, CDR1 is ENHRY, CDR2 SYGVKD. The CDR3 is 15 residues long. V trimming: 6 bases; J trimming: 11 bases; junction bases outside the gene matches: 14. CDR3 amino acids: CAISGGGQGAREQYF. The CDR3 DNA sequence: TGTGCCATCAGCGGGGGTGGACAGGGGGCGAGGGAGCAGTACTTC.

The gene calls are TRBV2 and TRBJ1-2; a possible D gene is TRBD1 (5 bases). The CDR3 consists of 14 residues. Between the trimmed V and J ends, which lost 4 bases and 2 bases, there was a span of 11 bases. Germline CDR1 SNHLY, CDR2 FYNNEI. The DNA of the CDR3 is TGTGCCAGCAGTGGAAGACAGACCAACTATGGCTACACCTTC. Protein product: CASSGRQTNYGYTF. Complete variable domain (other parts from reference TRBV2 and TRBJ1-2): EPEVTQTPSHQVTQMGQEVILRCVPISNHLYFYWYRQILGQKVEFLVSFYNNEISEKSEIFDDQFSVERPDGSNFTLKIRSTKLEDSAMYFCASSGRQTNYGYTFGSGTRLTVV.

The chain links TRBV7-7 to TRBJ2-5; D gene uncertain. The CDR3 spans 15 residues. V shed 5 bases and J shed 5 bases, with 18 bases lying between them. CDR1 and CDR2 (germline): SSHAT, FNYEAQ (reference sequence). CDR3 amino acids: CASSPDWATSETQYF. The CDR3, as DNA: TGTGCCAGCAGCCCCGATTGGGCTACGTCGGAGACCCAGTACTTC.

This sequence joins TRBV6-1 and TRBJ1-2; no clear D. Trimming removed 3 bases from V and 8 bases from J, with 19 bases in between. The germline V gene has CDR1 MNHNS and CDR2 SASEGT. CDR3 length: 15 amino acids. The CDR3 protein is CASSDPAGTAGGYTF. For the CDR3, the DNA is TGTGCCAGCAGTGATCCAGCTGGTACCGCGGGCGGCTACACCTTC.

Only one count was recorded for this clone. This chain joins TRBV9 and TRBJ2-2; possible D gene TRBD1, 6 bases. This CDR3 contains 15 residues. V lost 2 bases to trimming and J lost 6 bases, with 14 bases between them. Germline-derived CDR1 and CDR2 are SGDLS and YYNGEE. The CDR3 bases are TGTGCCAGCAGCGTCCAGGGGCGGGCCCCCGGGGAGCTGTTTTTT. This translates into CASSVQGRAPGELFF.

The CDR3 loop is CASSLDGGGANYGYTF. Here the CDR3 DNA reads TGCGCCAGCAGCTTGGATGGCGGCGGGGCTAACTATGGCTACACCTTC. This chain connects TRBV5-1 to TRBJ1-2; the D is unclear. Trimming took off 0 bases at V and 0 bases at J, with 12 bases between the two ends. CDR3 size: 16 residues. Per germline, CDR1 SGHRS and CDR2 YFSETQ. The full variable domain, with the rest looked up from reference TRBV5-1 and TRBJ1-2, is KAGVTQTPRYLIKTRGQQVTLSCSPISGHRSVSWYQQTPGQGLQFLFEYFSETQRNKGNFPGRFSGRQFSNSRSEMNVSTLELGDSALYLCASSLDGGGANYGYTFGSGTRLTVV.

This chain's CDR3 is CATCPGTAYNSPLHF. The CDR3 DNA sequence: TGTGCCACTTGCCCAGGGACAGCCTATAATTCACCCCTCCACTTT. The chain recombines TRBV6-1 with TRBJ1-6; 7 bases map to TRBD1. The CDR3 extends over 15 amino acids. V shed 10 bases and J 2 bases; nucleotides not matched to a gene: 8. In germline, CDR1 is MNHNS, CDR2 SASEGT.

Note on this clone: Distinct nucleotide sequences in the sample also encode this CDR3. The V call is TRBV7-2, the J call TRBJ2-1; 9 bases map to TRBD2. Germline loops: CDR1 SGHTA, CDR2 FQGNSA. The CDR3 has 15 residues. V lost 2 bases, J lost 5 bases, and 4 bases stayed unmatched. The CDR3 sequence: CASSLTSGGHNEQFF. Here the CDR3 DNA reads TGTGCCAGCAGCTTAACGAGCGGGGGGCACAATGAGCAGTTCTTC.

This rearrangement joins TRBV4-1 to TRBJ1-3; D is uncertain. In germline, CDR1 is MGHRA, CDR2 YSYEKL. V was pared by 0 bases and J by 2 bases, with 11 bases between. The CDR3 loop spans 16 amino acids. CDR3 loop: CASSQDLTGTGNTIYF. The CDR3 DNA reads TGCGCCAGCAGCCAAGATTTAACCGGGACTGGAAACACCATATATTTT.

V and J are TRBV4-1 and TRBJ2-5, with 10 bases lining up with TRBD2. Trimming cost V 0 bases and J 2 bases; bases outside gene matches: 9. Germline V gene lookup returns CDR1 MGHRA and CDR2 YSYEKL. The CDR3 contains 18 residues. Here the CDR3 reads CASSQDRELAGLQETQYF. Here the CDR3 DNA reads TGCGCCAGCAGCCAAGATCGTGAACTAGCGGGGCTACAAGAGACCCAGTACTTC.

The chain links TRBV6-1 to TRBJ1-3; D is perhaps TRBD1 (5 bases). The CDR3 totals 14 residues. V was trimmed by 3 bases and J by 8 bases, leaving 14 bases between them. Per the germline V gene, CDR1 is MNHNS and CDR2 is SASEGT. DNA for the CDR3: TGTGCCAGCAGTGAGACCAGGGTCCGAGACACCATATATTTT. Translated: CASSETRVRDTIYF.

This chain uses TRBV6-1 with TRBJ2-2; D is ambiguous. CDR1 MNHNS and CDR2 SASEGT come from the germline V gene. Trimming stripped 4 bases from V and 0 bases from J, with 12 bases between. There are 16 residues in the CDR3. In DNA form, the CDR3 reads TGTGCCAGCAGTGCAATGAGCTCCACGAACACCGGGGAGCTGTTTTTT. This translates into CASSAMSSTNTGELFF.

The chain employs TRBV5-1 and TRBJ2-3, with TRBD2 as a possible D gene (6 bases). This CDR3 has 16 amino acids. Between the trimmed V and J ends, which lost 0 bases and 1 base, there was a span of 12 bases. CDR1 and CDR2 from the germline V gene are SGHRS and YFSETQ. The CDR3 protein is CASSLDPGGGTDTQYF. The CDR3 DNA reads TGCGCCAGCAGCTTGGATCCGGGCGGGGGCACAGATACGCAGTATTTT.

V gene TRBV19 combines with J gene TRBJ2-7; 10 nucleotides line up with TRBD1. The CDR3 totals 16 residues. The germline V gene has CDR1 LNHDA and CDR2 SQIVND (reference sequence). The junction had 12 bases not matched to a gene; V was cut back by 7 bases and J by 3 bases. CDR3 bases: TGTGCCAGTACCTCACGGATGACAGGGGGCGGCTACGAGCAGTACTTC. Translation: CASTSRMTGGGYEQYF.

The V and J genes are TRBV19 and TRBJ2-5, with 7 bases identical to TRBD1. Trimming took 4 bases from V and 4 from J; bases not matched to a gene: 12. There are 16 residues in the CDR3. The V gene's germline CDR1 is LNHDA and CDR2 SQIVND (reference sequence). The CDR3 protein is CASSNRGRRTLETQYF. Here the CDR3 DNA reads TGTGCCAGTAGTAACAGGGGTCGCCGTACCTTAGAGACCCAGTACTTC.